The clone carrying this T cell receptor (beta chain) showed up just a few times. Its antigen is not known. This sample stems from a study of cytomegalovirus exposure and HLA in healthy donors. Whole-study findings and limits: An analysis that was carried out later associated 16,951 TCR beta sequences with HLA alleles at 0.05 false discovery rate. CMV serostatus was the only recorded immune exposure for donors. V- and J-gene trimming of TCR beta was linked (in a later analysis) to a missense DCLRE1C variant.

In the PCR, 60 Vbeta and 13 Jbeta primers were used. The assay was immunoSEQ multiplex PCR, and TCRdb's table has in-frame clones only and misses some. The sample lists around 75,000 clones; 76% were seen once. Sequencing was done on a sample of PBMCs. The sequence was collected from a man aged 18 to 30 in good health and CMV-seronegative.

The CDR3 protein is CAIRDRERETQYF. Written as DNA, the CDR3 is TGTGCCATCAGGGACAGGGAGAGGGAGACCCAGTACTTC. The chain combines TRBV10-3 with TRBJ2-5; the match to TRBD1 covers 8 bases. This CDR3 has 13 residues. V was pared by 6 bases and J by 5 bases, with 5 bases of the junction left unmatched. The germline gives CDR1 ENHRY, CDR2 SYGVKD.